Each of the 6 T cell receptor beta chains below was sequenced from the same sample in a study of blood T cell repertoires in COVID-19. The repertoire was sequenced with immunoSEQ multiplex PCR; TCRdb's copy has only in-frame clones and lacks some. Of almost 250,000 clones listed, roughly 91% were seen once; the top ten hold more than 3.5%. Sequences were obtained from PBMCs or T cells enriched from blood (not recorded which). Receptors originate from a woman aged 30 to 39 who had recovered from COVID-19.

The chain links TRBV7-2 to TRBJ2-3, with D possibly matching TRBD2 (5 bases). Trimming removed 1 base at V and 1 base at J, with 9 bases between. Germline CDR1 SGHTA, CDR2 FQGNSA. The CDR3 covers 15 residues. The DNA of the CDR3 is TGTGCCAGCAGCTTAGGCGGGCGACGCACAGATACGCAGTATTTT. Amino acid sequence: CASSLGGRRTDTQYF.

The chain combines TRBV27 with TRBJ1-1, with 7 bases aligning to TRBD1. J gave up 9 bases and V 0 bases, and 13 bases lay outside the gene matches. Germline CDR1 is MNHEY and CDR2 is SMNVEV (reference sequence). This CDR3 comprises 16 residues. The CDR3 DNA reads TGTGCCAGCAGTTTATCCACAGTAGGGGGCGCGTTTCAAGCTTTCTTT. Its protein product is CASSLSTVGGAFQAFF.

The J gene is TRBJ1-2, the V gene TRBV4-3; 9 positions agree with TRBD1. With 3 bases clipped from V and 8 bases from J, the junction kept 7 bases outside the gene matches. In germline, CDR1 is LGHNA, CDR2 YSLEER. The CDR3 runs 14 residues. This CDR3 is CASSQRQGVRGYTF. CDR3 sequence (DNA): TGCGCCAGCAGCCAGAGACAGGGGGTACGAGGCTACACCTTC.

The gene calls are TRBV19 and TRBJ1-5; 8 bases agree with TRBD1. The length of the CDR3 is 16 residues. Germline CDR1 and CDR2: LNHDA and SQIVND (reference sequence). J was trimmed by 10 bases and V by 1 base; bases with no gene match: 12. CDR3 DNA sequence: TGTGCCAGTAGTATAGTAGTCAGGGGGCCGGGGAACCCCCAGCATTTT. Amino acids: CASSIVVRGPGNPQHF.

The J gene is TRBJ1-1, the V gene TRBV9; D is ambiguous. This CDR3 region has 12 residues. Germline V lookup: CDR1 SGDLS, CDR2 YYNGEE. V was trimmed by 4 bases and J by 1 base, leaving 5 bases between them. The CDR3 loop is CASSPGNTEAFF. As DNA, the CDR3 is TGTGCCAGCAGCCCAGGGAACACTGAAGCTTTCTTT.

This clone was seen only once. The V call is TRBV7-6, the J call TRBJ2-3; D possibly corresponds to TRBD2 (5 bases). The ends were cut back, 1 base at V and 3 bases at J, with 8 bases in the middle. Germline loops: CDR1 SGHVS, CDR2 FNYEAQ. CDR3 size: 14 residues. The CDR3 region is CASSLGTGTDTQYF. The CDR3 DNA is TGTGCCAGCAGCTTAGGGACGGGAACAGATACGCAGTATTTT.